The 31 T cell receptor beta chains listed next were all sequenced from one sample in a study of blood T cell repertoires in COVID-19 (dated by TCRdb to about 2020). The library came from the immunoSEQ multiplex PCR assay. Imported from immuneACCESS, the table was reduced by TCRdb to in-frame sequences with V and J called. These copies leave out some clones; in studies compared against another copy, an unresolved V gene accounts for under half, and the cause of the remainder is not known. Across this sample there are more than 15,000 clones, with roughly 85% seen only once. The top ten constitute around 7.6% of the sample. Material: peripheral blood. All receptors come from a human donor with active COVID-19. The donor label of this sample is uncertain.

The table lists this clone with a count of one. The V gene is TRBV7-9, the J gene TRBJ1-2; 8 nucleotides match TRBD1. This CDR3 is built from 14 residues. After removal of 5 bases from V and 2 bases from J, the junction contained 4 bases not matched to a gene. CDR1 is SEHNR, CDR2 FQNEAQ, per germline (reference sequence). The CDR3 loop reads CASSHDRGNYGYTF. The CDR3 DNA sequence: TGTGCCAGCAGCCACGACAGGGGCAACTATGGCTACACCTTC.

The genes are TRBV19 and TRBJ2-1; TRBD1 matches 9 bases. Germline V CDR1 and CDR2: LNHDA, SQIVND (reference sequence). The CDR3 is 18 amino acids. Germline trimming cut 4 bases from V and 1 base from J; bases unmatched to any gene: 11. In nucleotides, the CDR3 is TGTGCCAGTAGTACGCAACCGGGACAGGGATTTTCCTACAATGAGCAGTTCTTC. It codes for CASSTQPGQGFSYNEQFF.

The CDR3 bases are TGCGCCAGCAGCCAGGGTCTTGCGGGGAGGGCCATATCAGATACGCAGTATTTT. Translating it yields CASSQGLAGRAISDTQYF. This chain links TRBV5-1 with TRBJ2-3; 7 bases agree with TRBD2. Germline CDR1 SGHRS, CDR2 YFSETQ. The CDR3 extends over 18 amino acids. V gave up 4 bases and J gave up 4 bases; unmatched junction bases: 18.

J is TRBJ2-1 and V is TRBV30; the D is unclear. This CDR3 is 14 amino acids long. Germline CDR1 is GTSNPN and CDR2 is SVGIG (reference sequence). Trimming stripped 2 bases from V and 6 bases from J, with 14 bases between. The CDR3 nucleotides are TGTGCCTGGAGTCCACGGTCCGGTCTCAATGAGCAGTTCTTC. As protein: CAWSPRSGLNEQFF.

The rearrangement joins TRBV2 to TRBJ2-1; 7 bases line up with TRBD1. CDR1 and CDR2 from the germline V gene are SNHLY and FYNNEI. The CDR3 covers 17 residues. V lost 6 bases and J lost 3; bases outside the gene matches: 14. The CDR3 coding sequence is TGTGCCAGCAGAGGGGGCAACCAGGTTCGCCTCTACAATGAGCAGTTCTTC. Its translation is CASRGGNQVRLYNEQFF.

V and J are TRBV2 and TRBJ2-5, with 9 nucleotides matching TRBD2. Germline V CDR1 and CDR2: SNHLY, FYNNEI. Trimming took 6 bases from V and 5 from J; bases not matched to a gene: 13. There are 16 residues in the CDR3. The CDR3: CASSGRLAVIRETQYF. The CDR3 DNA follows: TGTGCCAGCAGCGGCAGACTAGCGGTTATTAGGGAGACCCAGTACTTC.

The CDR3 DNA is TGTGCCAGCAGCCAAATAGCCGGGACAGGGGATATATACTACAATGAGCAGTTCTTC. It specifies CASSQIAGTGDIYYNEQFF. This sequence joins TRBV3-1 (or the pseudogene TRBV3-2) and TRBJ2-1, with TRBD1 identical over 10 bases. The CDR3 spans 19 residues. Losses at the gene ends were 2 bases for V and 3 bases for J; bases not matched to a gene: 13. Germline V gene sequence: CDR1 LGHDT, CDR2 YNNKEL (reference sequence).

The V call is TRBV6-5, the J call TRBJ2-1; 8 bases fit TRBD2. V shed 5 bases, J shed 4 bases, and the junction held 4 bases outside the gene matches. This CDR3 spans 14 amino acids. Germline lookup yields CDR1 MNHEY and CDR2 SVGAGI. The CDR3 DNA sequence: TGTGCCAGCAGTCCAAAGCGGGAGTACAATGAGCAGTTCTTC. It is translated as CASSPKREYNEQFF.

The CDR3 is CASSQGREWDTQYF. The DNA for the CDR3 is TGTGCCAGCAGCCAAGGGCGGGAATGGGATACGCAGTATTTT. The chain combines TRBV3-1 (or the pseudogene TRBV3-2) with TRBJ2-3, with a weak D call TRBD2 (6 bases). Germline CDR1 LGHDT, CDR2 YNNKEL (reference sequence). CDR3 length: 14 amino acids. The V and J ends lost 1 base and 6 bases respectively, with 11 bases between them.

The chain combines TRBV19 with TRBJ1-4; unclear D gene. Trimming stripped 7 bases from V and 8 bases from J, with 20 bases between. The CDR3 covers 15 residues. Looked up from germline, CDR1 is LNHDA and CDR2 is SQIVND (reference sequence). The CDR3 DNA sequence: TGTGCCAGTATCGATGAGGGAAGGAAAGCGGAAAAACTGTTTTTT. It specifies CASIDEGRKAEKLFF.

The chain is built from TRBV1 and TRBJ2-4; the listed D gene, TRBD2, was not tested against the DNA. TRBV1 is marked as a pseudogene. The CDR3 is 14 residues long. In DNA, the CDR3 is TGCACCAGCAGCCAAGTGATACCTCGGGGCATTCAGTACTTC. Its translation is CTSSQVIPRGIQYF.

The rearrangement links TRBV24-1 to TRBJ2-3; possible D gene TRBD1, 5 bases. The CDR3 has 14 residues. Trimming removed 2 bases from V and 3 bases from J, with 8 bases in between. The germline V gene encodes CDR1 KGHDR and CDR2 SFDVKD. The CDR3 region has the DNA TGTGCCACCAGTGATTCAGGGCTAACAGATACGCAGTATTTT. It codes for CATSDSGLTDTQYF.

The chain employs TRBV5-1 and TRBJ2-7, with D maybe TRBD1 (7 bases). V was clipped by 4 bases and J by 2 bases, with 16 bases between them. The germline CDR1 and CDR2 sequences are SGHRS and YFSETQ. CDR3 length equals 15 residues. This chain's CDR3 is CASSLRQGLTYEQYF. For the CDR3, the DNA is TGCGCCAGCAGCCTCCGACAGGGACTCACCTACGAGCAGTACTTC.

This clone was detected a few times. The gene calls are TRBV5-1 and TRBJ1-5; TRBD1 agrees at 9 bases. Germline CDR1 is SGHRS and CDR2 is YFSETQ. CDR3 size: 16 residues. Trimming removed 0 bases from V and 3 bases from J; junction bases left unmatched: 4. The CDR3 loop reads CASSLAGTGNNQPQHF. CDR3 nucleotides: TGCGCCAGCAGCTTGGCTGGGACAGGGAACAATCAGCCCCAGCATTTT.

The gene calls are TRBV27 and TRBJ1-1; D unresolved. Trimming cost V 5 bases and J 3 bases, with 16 bases left between them. Germline V gene data show CDR1 as MNHEY and CDR2 as SMNVEV (reference sequence). The CDR3 loop spans 15 amino acids. This CDR3 reads CASSPRGFYDTEAFF. CDR3 DNA sequence: TGTGCCAGCAGTCCCCGGGGTTTTTATGACACTGAAGCTTTCTTT.

This sequence joins TRBV27 and TRBJ1-1, with 10 bases that match TRBD1. Trimming cost V 2 bases and J 0 bases; bases outside gene matches: 9. CDR3 size: 18 residues. CDR1 MNHEY and CDR2 SMNVEV come from the germline V gene (reference sequence). The CDR3 is CASSLLGTGDGLNTEAFF. The CDR3 DNA reads TGTGCCAGCAGTTTACTCGGGACAGGGGATGGTTTGAACACTGAAGCTTTCTTT.

This sequence joins TRBV6-5 and TRBJ2-7, with D possibly being TRBD1 (6 bases). Germline CDR1 MNHEY, CDR2 SVGAGI. V was clipped by 5 bases and J by 7 bases, with 15 bases between them. The CDR3 loop spans 13 amino acids. CDR3 sequence reads: CASSTQGVGEQYF. The CDR3 nucleotides read TGTGCCAGCAGTACACAGGGAGTAGGTGAGCAGTACTTC.

The rearrangement uses TRBV7-8 and TRBJ2-3, with TRBD1 identical over 9 bases. The V gene end was trimmed by 5 bases and the J gene end by 5 bases; junction bases not matched to a gene: 8. Germline V gene lookup returns CDR1 SGHVS and CDR2 FQNEAQ. The CDR3 loop spans 15 amino acids. CDR3 loop: CASSPRTGAIDTQYF. The DNA of the CDR3 is TGTGCCAGCAGCCCAAGGACAGGGGCGATAGATACGCAGTATTTT.

The rearrangement joins TRBV18 to TRBJ2-5; TRBD2 matches at 13 bases. CDR1 KGHSH and CDR2 LQKENI come from the germline V gene. Trimming at V came to 1 base and at J to 3 bases, leaving 11 bases not matched to a gene. This CDR3 spans 19 amino acids. In nucleotides, the CDR3 is TGTGCCAGCTCACCACAGAACGGATTTGGGACTAGCGGGGAAGAGACCCAGTACTTC. Translating it yields CASSPQNGFGTSGEETQYF.

V gene TRBV5-1 combines with J gene TRBJ2-7; D might be TRBD1 (6 bases). This CDR3 spans 15 amino acids. Germline CDR1 SGHRS, CDR2 YFSETQ. V lost 2 bases and J 3 bases, leaving 15 bases between the germline ends. The CDR3, as DNA: TGCGCCAGCAGCTTTGCACAGGGACGAGTCTACGAGCAGTACTTC. This sequence encodes CASSFAQGRVYEQYF. Full variable domain (rest looked up from reference TRBV5-1 and TRBJ2-7): KAGVTQTPRYLIKTRGQQVTLSCSPISGHRSVSWYQQTPGQGLQFLFEYFSETQRNKGNFPGRFSGRQFSNSRSEMNVSTLELGDSALYLCASSFAQGRVYEQYFGPGTRLTVT.

The chain is built from TRBV24-1 and TRBJ2-1; TRBD2 might be the D (5 bases). The CDR3 extends over 13 amino acids. The V end lost 6 bases, the J end lost 8 bases, and 13 bases lay between the germline ends. Germline V gene data show CDR1 as KGHDR and CDR2 as SFDVKD. The CDR3 is CATSPSGGDEQFF. CDR3 DNA sequence: TGTGCCACCAGTCCATCAGGAGGAGATGAGCAGTTCTTC.

The V and J genes are TRBV11-2 and TRBJ2-7, with 8 bases that match TRBD2. The CDR3 runs to 15 residues. Looked up from germline, CDR1 is SGHAT and CDR2 is FQNNGV. V shed 6 bases, J shed 8 bases, and the junction held 15 bases outside the gene matches. The chain's CDR3 is CASRPAGVAGNKQYF. The CDR3, as DNA: TGTGCCAGCAGACCCGCTGGGGTAGCGGGGAATAAGCAGTACTTC. The full variable domain, with the rest looked up from reference TRBV11-2 and TRBJ2-7, is EAGVAQSPRYKIIEKRQSVAFWCNPISGHATLYWYQQILGQGPKLLIQFQNNGVVDDSQLPKDRFSAERLKGVDSTLKIQPAKLEDSAVYLCASRPAGVAGNKQYFGPGTRLTVT.

The rearrangement joins TRBV7-6 to TRBJ2-7; weak D call: TRBD2 (6 bases). The germline V and J ends were trimmed by 0 bases and 2 bases, with 8 bases remaining between them. Germline lookup yields CDR1 SGHVS and CDR2 FNYEAQ. The CDR3 has 14 amino acids. This chain's CDR3 is CASSLALAPYEQYF. DNA of the CDR3: TGTGCCAGCAGCTTAGCGCTAGCGCCCTACGAGCAGTACTTC.

The chain couples TRBV5-1 to TRBJ2-7; 9 bases fit TRBD1. Losses at the gene ends were 8 bases for V and 4 bases for J; bases not matched to a gene: 10. Germline V gene data show CDR1 as SGHRS and CDR2 as YFSETQ. This CDR3 contains 14 residues. The CDR3 here is CASQTGTGLYEQYF. The DNA of the CDR3 is TGCGCCAGTCAAACCGGGACAGGGTTATACGAGCAGTACTTC.

This clone was seen just once. This sequence joins TRBV9 and TRBJ2-3; maybe TRBD2 (6 bases). Germline-derived CDR1 and CDR2 are SGDLS and YYNGEE. Trimming took off 1 base at V and 5 bases at J, with 17 bases between the two ends. This CDR3 comprises 16 residues. The CDR3 protein is CASSVPPSPEGDTQYF. DNA of the CDR3: TGTGCCAGCAGCGTACCCCCATCCCCGGAGGGAGATACGCAGTATTTT.

The chain combines TRBV19 with TRBJ2-1, with 9 bases aligning to TRBD1. The V and J ends lost 5 bases and 3 bases, in that order; junction bases with no gene match: 5. The CDR3 is 15 residues long. Germline V CDR1 and CDR2: LNHDA, SQIVND (reference sequence). The CDR3, as DNA: TGTGCCAGTAGTCCCCGACAGGGGGACTACAATGAGCAGTTCTTC. Translation: CASSPRQGDYNEQFF.

The CDR3 region has the DNA TGTGCCAGCAGTTACACAACAGGGGGCCGAGGCACTGAAGCTTTCTTT. This translates into CASSYTTGGRGTEAFF. This rearrangement joins TRBV6-5 to TRBJ1-1, with 9 nucleotides matching TRBD1. The germline CDR1 and CDR2 sequences are MNHEY and SVGAGI. V gave up 2 bases and J gave up 4 bases; unmatched junction bases: 8. The CDR3 runs 16 residues.

This rearrangement joins TRBV6-5 to TRBJ2-2, with TRBD1 identical over 7 bases. The germline V gene encodes CDR1 MNHEY and CDR2 SVGAGI. V gave up 5 bases and J gave up 3 bases; unmatched junction bases: 6. The CDR3 covers 15 residues. The CDR3 DNA reads as TGTGCCAGCAGTCCGGGACAGTGGTACACCGGGGAGCTGTTTTTT. Translated: CASSPGQWYTGELFF.

The V call is TRBV10-3, the J call TRBJ1-1; TRBD1 matches at 8 bases. Germline lookup yields CDR1 ENHRY and CDR2 SYGVKD. J lost 5 bases, V lost 11 bases, and 13 bases had no gene match. CDR3 length: 14 residues. The CDR3 protein is CASQTSGTGTEAFF. The CDR3, as DNA: TGTGCCTCGCAAACCTCCGGGACAGGAACTGAAGCTTTCTTT.

The genes are TRBV19 and TRBJ2-3, with 10 bases aligning to TRBD2. This CDR3 contains 15 residues. Germline CDR1 LNHDA, CDR2 SQIVND (reference sequence). V shed 4 bases, J shed 5 bases, and the junction held 6 bases outside the gene matches. In DNA form, the CDR3 reads TGTGCCAGTAGTACGGGGACTAGCGAGGGAGATACGCAGTATTTT. It is translated as CASSTGTSEGDTQYF.

The rearrangement uses TRBV6-1 and TRBJ2-1, with D perhaps matching TRBD1 (5 bases). The germline V gene encodes CDR1 MNHNS and CDR2 SASEGT. The CDR3 sequence is 16 residues long. Trimming removed 4 bases at V and 2 bases at J, with 15 bases between. CDR3 residues: CASSGRVLRPYNEQFF. The CDR3 coding sequence is TGTGCCAGCAGTGGCAGGGTCCTCAGACCCTACAATGAGCAGTTCTTC.